This entry describes one T cell receptor (beta chain). Its antigen remains unidentified. The record originates from a study of cytomegalovirus exposure and HLA in healthy donors. Study background: Earlier, fewer than 130 million unique TCR beta sequences were recovered from about 200 million T cells by an analysis. Study conclusions and caveats: One variant, a missense change in DCLRE1C, was linked in a later analysis to TCR beta V- and J-gene trimming. A later analysis associated 16,951 TCR beta sequences with HLA alleles at a 0.05 false discovery rate. According to a later analysis, most TCR beta chains associated with CMV appeared HLA-restricted.

PCR involved 60 Vbeta and 13 Jbeta primers. Sequenced by immunoSEQ multiplex PCR; TCRdb stores in-frame clones only, minus some. The sample includes 150,000 to 200,000 clones, roughly 70% seen only once; the top ten take under 3%. The CDR3 extends over 17 amino acids. V was pared by 5 bases and J by 3 bases, with 7 bases of the junction left unmatched. The germline V gene encodes CDR1 LNHDA and CDR2 SQIVND (reference sequence). The chain has TRBV19 and TRBJ1-4; 12 nucleotides line up with TRBD1. The receptor's source is a woman between 45 and 65 years old in good health and CMV-seropositive. Sequencing was performed on PBMCs. CDR3 DNA: TGTGCCAGTAGTCTGGGGACAGGGGGCAAGTCTAATGAAAAACTGTTTTTT. Amino acids: CASSLGTGGKSNEKLFF.